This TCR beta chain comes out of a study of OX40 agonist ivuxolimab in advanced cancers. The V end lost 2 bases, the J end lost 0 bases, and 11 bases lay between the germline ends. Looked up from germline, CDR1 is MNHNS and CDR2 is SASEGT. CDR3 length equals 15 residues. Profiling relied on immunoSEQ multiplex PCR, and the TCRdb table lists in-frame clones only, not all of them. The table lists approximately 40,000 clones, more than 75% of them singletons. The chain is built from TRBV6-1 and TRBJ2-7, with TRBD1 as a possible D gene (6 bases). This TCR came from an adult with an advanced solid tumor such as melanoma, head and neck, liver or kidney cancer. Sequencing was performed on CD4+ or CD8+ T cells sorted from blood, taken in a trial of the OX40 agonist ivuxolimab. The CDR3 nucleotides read TGTGCCAGCAGTGAATGGCAGGGGAGCTCCTACGAGCAGTACTTC. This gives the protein CASSEWQGSSYEQYF.